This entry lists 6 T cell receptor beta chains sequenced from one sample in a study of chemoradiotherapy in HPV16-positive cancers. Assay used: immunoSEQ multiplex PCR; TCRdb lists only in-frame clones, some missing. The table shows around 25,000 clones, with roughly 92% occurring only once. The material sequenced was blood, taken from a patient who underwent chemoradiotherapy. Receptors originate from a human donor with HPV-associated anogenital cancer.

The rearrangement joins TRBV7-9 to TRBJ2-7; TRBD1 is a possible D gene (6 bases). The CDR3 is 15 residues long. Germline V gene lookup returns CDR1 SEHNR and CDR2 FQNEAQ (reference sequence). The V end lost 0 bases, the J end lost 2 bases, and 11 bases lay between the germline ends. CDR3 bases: TGTGCCAGCAGCTTAGCAGGGGGTTCGGCCTACGAGCAGTACTTC. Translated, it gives CASSLAGGSAYEQYF.

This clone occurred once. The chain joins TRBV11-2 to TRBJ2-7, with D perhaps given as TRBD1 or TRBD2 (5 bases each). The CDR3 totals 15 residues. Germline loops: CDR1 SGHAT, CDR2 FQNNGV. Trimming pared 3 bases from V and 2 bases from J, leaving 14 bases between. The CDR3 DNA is TGTGCCAGCAGCTTTAGACAGTGGGAGACCTACGAGCAGTACTTC. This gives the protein CASSFRQWETYEQYF.

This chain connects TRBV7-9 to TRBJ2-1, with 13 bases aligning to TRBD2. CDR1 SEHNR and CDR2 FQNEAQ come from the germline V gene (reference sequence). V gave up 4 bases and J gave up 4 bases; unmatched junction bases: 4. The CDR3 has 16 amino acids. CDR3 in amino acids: CASSSTSGGEYNEQFF. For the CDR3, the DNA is TGTGCCAGCAGCTCCACTAGCGGGGGGGAGTACAATGAGCAGTTCTTC.

The CDR3 bases are TGCGCCAGCAGCTTGGGGCAGGGTTACTACAATGAGCAGTTCTTC. This gives the protein CASSLGQGYYNEQFF. The V and J genes are TRBV5-1 and TRBJ2-1; TRBD1 might be the D (5 bases). The CDR3 has 15 amino acids. Germline V gives CDR1 SGHRS, CDR2 YFSETQ. The V and J ends lost 0 bases and 3 bases respectively, with 10 bases between them.

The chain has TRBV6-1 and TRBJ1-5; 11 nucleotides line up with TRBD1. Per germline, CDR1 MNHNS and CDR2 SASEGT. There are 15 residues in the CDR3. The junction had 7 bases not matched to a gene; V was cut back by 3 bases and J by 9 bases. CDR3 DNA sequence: TGTGCCAGCAGTGATGTGGGACAGGGGGAGCGGCCCCAGCATTTT. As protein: CASSDVGQGERPQHF.

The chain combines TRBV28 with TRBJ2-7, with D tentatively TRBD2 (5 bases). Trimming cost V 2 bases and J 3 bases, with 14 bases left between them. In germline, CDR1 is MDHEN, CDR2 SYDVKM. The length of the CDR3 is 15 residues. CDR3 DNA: TGTGCCAGCAGTTTAGAGGCTTTCGGGGTCTACGAGCAGTACTTC. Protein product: CASSLEAFGVYEQYF.